These 9 T cell receptor beta chains were all obtained from the same sample, sequenced in a study of shared clonotypes between healthy human individuals. Profiling relied on immunoSEQ multiplex PCR, and the TCRdb table lists in-frame clones only, not all of them. The data show hundreds of thousands of clones, around three quarters seen once. Material for sequencing was PBMCs. Receptor source: a middle-aged woman in good health. Some clones in this sample may be carry-over from other donors' samples.

The genes are TRBV2 and TRBJ1-4; D unresolved. This CDR3 region has 14 residues. Germline V gives CDR1 SNHLY, CDR2 FYNNEI. V dropped 8 bases and J dropped 8 bases, with 18 bases sitting between them. The CDR3 reads CASQIGGGGEKLFF. CDR3 DNA sequence: TGTGCCAGCCAGATCGGAGGCGGAGGGGAAAAACTGTTTTTT.

The CDR3 region is CASSLTSVSGELFF. CDR3 nucleotide sequence: TGTGCCAGCAGCTTAACCAGCGTGAGCGGGGAGCTGTTTTTT. This sequence joins TRBV7-3 and TRBJ2-2, with D uncertain. The CDR3 consists of 14 residues. Germline CDR1 SGHTA, CDR2 FQGTGA. The ends were cut back, 0 bases at V and 7 bases at J, with 9 bases in the middle.

This chain uses TRBV6-1 with TRBJ2-5; D is unclear. V was pared by 6 bases and J by 4 bases, with 9 bases between. The CDR3 has 12 amino acids. Germline V gene data show CDR1 as MNHNS and CDR2 as SASEGT. This chain's CDR3 is CASRDQRETQYF. The CDR3 nucleotides read TGTGCCAGCAGGGACCAAAGAGAGACCCAGTACTTC.

CDR3 protein: CSVDTGLNEKLFF. The CDR3 DNA is TGCAGCGTTGATACGGGGTTGAATGAAAAACTGTTTTTT. The rearrangement joins TRBV29-1 to TRBJ1-4; no reliable D call. Germline V gene data show CDR1 as SQVTM and CDR2 as ANQGSEA. The germline V and J ends were trimmed by 3 bases and 5 bases, with 10 bases remaining between them. This CDR3 is 13 amino acids long.

This chain links TRBV7-2 with TRBJ2-5, with unresolved D. The V gene lost 1 base and the J gene lost 7 bases, with 13 bases spanning the gap. The CDR3 has 14 amino acids. Germline CDR1 is SGHTA and CDR2 is FQGNSA. The CDR3: CASSLDWVEGTQYF. The DNA for the CDR3 is TGTGCCAGCAGCTTAGACTGGGTGGAAGGGACCCAGTACTTC. The full variable domain, in which reference TRBV7-2 and TRBJ2-5 provide the parts outside the CDR3, is GAGVSQSPSNKVTEKGKDVELRCDPISGHTALYWYRQSLGQGLEFLIYFQGNSAPDKSGLPSDRFSAERTGGSVSTLTIQRTQQEDSAVYLCASSLDWVEGTQYFGPGTRLLVL.

The chain links TRBV5-1 to TRBJ2-3, with D possibly TRBD2 on 6 matching bases. Germline loops: CDR1 SGHRS, CDR2 YFSETQ. The CDR3 contains 15 residues. The V end lost 2 bases, the J end lost 5 bases, and 15 bases lay between the germline ends. In nucleotides, the CDR3 is TGCGCCAGCAGCTTAAGGGTCGGGAGCGTAGATACGCAGTATTTT. It encodes CASSLRVGSVDTQYF.

To note about this clone: Other DNA variants within this sample encode the same CDR3. The V and J genes are TRBV9 and TRBJ2-2, with D uncertain. This CDR3 is built from 14 residues. CDR1 and CDR2 (germline): SGDLS, YYNGEE. V lost 2 bases and J lost 1, with 6 bases in between. CDR3 loop: CASSVAGNTGELFF. The CDR3 nucleotides read TGTGCCAGCAGCGTGGCAGGGAACACCGGGGAGCTGTTTTTT. Based on the CDR3 plus reference TRBV9 and TRBJ2-2, the full variable domain is DSGVTQTPKHLITATGQRVTLRCSPRSGDLSVYWYQQSLDQGLQFLIQYYNGEERAKGNILERFSAQQFPDLHSELNLSSLELGDSALYFCASSVAGNTGELFFGEGSRLTVL.

This clone was recorded a few times. Sequence at one end of the junction differs from germline and may be a read error. J is TRBJ2-1 and V is TRBV5-1; D perhaps matches TRBD1 (6 bases). The length of the CDR3 is 14 residues. CDR1 and CDR2 from the germline V gene are SGHRS and YFSETQ. DNA of the CDR3: TGCGCCAGCAGCCTCGGGACATCAGGCAATGGGCAGTTCTTC. Translation: CASSLGTSGNGQFF.

V and J are TRBV9 and TRBJ1-3; D perhaps matches TRBD1 (5 bases). V was shortened by 4 bases and J by 1 base, with 15 bases between the two germline ends. The CDR3 is made up of 16 amino acids. Germline CDR1 SGDLS, CDR2 YYNGEE. CDR3 sequence: CASSRVMGDSGNTIYF. The CDR3 DNA reads TGTGCCAGCAGCCGAGTGATGGGGGATTCTGGAAACACCATATATTTT.